This is a list of T cell receptor beta chains from one sample in a study of CD8 T cells in Susac syndrome. TCRdb independently ran MiXCR on the immunoSEQ multiplex PCR reads; one entry per CDR3 protein. The table shows approximately 140,000 distinct CDR3 sequences, with approximately 96% occurring only once. Sample: CD4+ T cells from PBMCs. The receptors here all came from a human donor with multiple sclerosis. Both conserved end residues are part of each CDR3. Each record gives: CDR3 DNA, CDR3 protein, D gene, V gene, J gene, clone size. A D gene is named only where the DNA matches it firmly. Some rows mark clone size as missing; the rest say once, few, many or name a class of expanded clone.

CDR3 DNA: TGTGCCAGCAGTTTAACCGGAACCGCCTACAATGAGCAGTTCTTC
CDR3 protein: CASSLTGTAYNEQFF
D gene: .
V gene: TRBV28
J gene: TRBJ2-1
clone size: .

CDR3 DNA: TGTGCCAGCAGTACCCCCGGGACTAGCGGGGGGGCCAGGGGAACAGATACGCAGTATTTT
CDR3 protein: CASSTPGTSGGARGTDTQYF
D gene: TRBD2
V gene: TRBV12-3/TRBV12-4
J gene: TRBJ2-3
clone size: .

CDR3 DNA: TGCAGCGGCCTCCATCTAGGATTCCCTTCCGACAATGAGCAGTTCTTC
CDR3 protein: CSGLHLGFPSDNEQFF
D gene: .
V gene: TRBV29-1
J gene: TRBJ2-1
clone size: .

CDR3 DNA: TGTGCCAGCAGCCATGGCGGGCTGGGGCAGTACTTC
CDR3 protein: CASSHGGLGQYF
D gene: .
V gene: TRBV3-1
J gene: TRBJ2-7
clone size: .

CDR3 DNA: TGTGCCAGCAGTTTTTTTAGCGGGGGCGGGACAGATACGCAGTATTTT
CDR3 protein: CASSFFSGGGTDTQYF
D gene: TRBD2
V gene: TRBV28
J gene: TRBJ2-3
clone size: .

CDR3 DNA: TGTGCCAGCAGCTTGTTACTTAGAAACACTGAAGCTTTCTTT
CDR3 protein: CASSLLLRNTEAFF
D gene: .
V gene: TRBV11-2
J gene: TRBJ1-1
clone size: .

CDR3 DNA: TGTGCCAGCAGTTACGGAGGGCAAAGAGACGAAAAACTGTTTTTT
CDR3 protein: CASSYGGQRDEKLFF
D gene: .
V gene: TRBV6-5
J gene: TRBJ1-4
clone size: .

CDR3 DNA: TGTGCCAGCAGCCCCCCCACAAATACGCAGTATTTT
CDR3 protein: CASSPPTNTQYF
D gene: .
V gene: TRBV7-9
J gene: TRBJ2-3
clone size: .

CDR3 DNA: TGTGCCAGCACCGCGGGACAGGTATACAATGAGCAGTTCTTC
CDR3 protein: CASTAGQVYNEQFF
D gene: TRBD1
V gene: TRBV13
J gene: TRBJ2-1
clone size: .

CDR3 DNA: TGTGCCAGCTCACCACCGATCCAGGGCGAACTAGCCAAAAACATTCAGTACTTC
CDR3 protein: CASSPPIQGELAKNIQYF
D gene: .
V gene: TRBV18
J gene: TRBJ2-4
clone size: once

CDR3 DNA: TGTGCCAGCAGCCCCCCGGCCGAGACCCAGTACTTC
CDR3 protein: CASSPPAETQYF
D gene: .
V gene: TRBV7-9
J gene: TRBJ2-5
clone size: .

CDR3 DNA: TGTGCCACCAGCAGAGGGGGCCGGGCAAACACAGATACGCAGTATTTT
CDR3 protein: CATSRGGRANTDTQYF
D gene: .
V gene: TRBV15
J gene: TRBJ2-3
clone size: .

CDR3 DNA: TGCGCCACCTCGGAGGTACCCAATCAGCCCCAGCATTTT
CDR3 protein: CATSEVPNQPQHF
D gene: .
V gene: TRBV5-1
J gene: TRBJ1-5
clone size: .

CDR3 DNA: TGTGCCTGGAACCGGGGGAGCAATCAGCCCCAGCATTTT
CDR3 protein: CAWNRGSNQPQHF
D gene: .
V gene: TRBV30
J gene: TRBJ1-5
clone size: .

CDR3 DNA: TGTGCCAGCAGCTTAGCTCGTTCGAACACTGAAGCTTTCTTT
CDR3 protein: CASSLARSNTEAFF
D gene: .
V gene: TRBV7-9
J gene: TRBJ1-1
clone size: .

CDR3 DNA: TGTGCCAGCAGCCAAATCTCGGGACAGGGCGGAAACGAGCAGTACTTC
CDR3 protein: CASSQISGQGGNEQYF
D gene: TRBD1
V gene: TRBV3-1
J gene: TRBJ2-7
clone size: .

CDR3 DNA: TGTGCCAGCTCACCAGGGGCATACGAGCAGTACTTC
CDR3 protein: CASSPGAYEQYF
D gene: .
V gene: TRBV18
J gene: TRBJ2-7
clone size: few

CDR3 DNA: TGTGCCAGCATGTCTCCCCCTAAGCCCGCTGGGGCCAACGTCCTGACTTTC
CDR3 protein: CASMSPPKPAGANVLTF
D gene: .
V gene: TRBV12-3/TRBV12-4
J gene: TRBJ2-6
clone size: .

CDR3 DNA: TGTGCCAGCAGTGCAGAGAAAAGGGGCCAACTTCTCTACTATGGCTACACCTTC
CDR3 protein: CASSAEKRGQLLYYGYTF
D gene: .
V gene: TRBV27
J gene: TRBJ1-2
clone size: once

CDR3 DNA: TGTGCCAGCAGCTTAGTTGTCACCCCGGGGAACACCGGGGAGCTGTTTTTT
CDR3 protein: CASSLVVTPGNTGELFF
D gene: .
V gene: TRBV7-9
J gene: TRBJ2-2
clone size: .

CDR3 DNA: TGTGCCACCAGCAGAGAGGGTAACAGGGCGGGGCCCCAGCATTTT
CDR3 protein: CATSREGNRAGPQHF
D gene: .
V gene: TRBV15
J gene: TRBJ1-5
clone size: .

CDR3 DNA: TGCGCCAGCAGCTTGGGGAACAATGAGCAGTTCTTC
CDR3 protein: CASSLGNNEQFF
D gene: .
V gene: TRBV5-1
J gene: TRBJ2-1
clone size: .

CDR3 DNA: TGTGCCAGCAGCTGGGCAGTTGGGAGTGGCTACACCTTC
CDR3 protein: CASSWAVGSGYTF
D gene: .
V gene: TRBV11-2
J gene: TRBJ1-2
clone size: .

CDR3 DNA: TGTGCCAGCAGCCATCCGTCCTACGAGCAGTACTTC
CDR3 protein: CASSHPSYEQYF
D gene: .
V gene: TRBV3-1
J gene: TRBJ2-7
clone size: .

CDR3 DNA: TGCGCCAGCAGCTTGGATGGAGGGGGGAATTCACCCCTCCACTTT
CDR3 protein: CASSLDGGGNSPLHF
D gene: .
V gene: TRBV5-1
J gene: TRBJ1-6
clone size: .

CDR3 DNA: TGTGCCACCAGTGATTGGGACAGCCCCTACGAGCAGTACTTC
CDR3 protein: CATSDWDSPYEQYF
D gene: TRBD1
V gene: TRBV24-1
J gene: TRBJ2-7
clone size: .

CDR3 DNA: TGTGCCAGCAGTTTAATCGGAGGGGGCGATTCACCCCTCCACTTT
CDR3 protein: CASSLIGGGDSPLHF
D gene: TRBD1
V gene: TRBV12-3/TRBV12-4
J gene: TRBJ1-6
clone size: .

CDR3 DNA: TGTGCCACCAGCCCGGGACTAAAAAATCAGCCCCAGCATTTT
CDR3 protein: CATSPGLKNQPQHF
D gene: .
V gene: TRBV24-1
J gene: TRBJ1-5
clone size: once

CDR3 DNA: TGTGCCAGCTCGACGGCGGCCAGGAATTCACCCCTCCACTTT
CDR3 protein: CASSTAARNSPLHF
D gene: .
V gene: TRBV18
J gene: TRBJ1-6
clone size: .

CDR3 DNA: TGCAGCGTCTTGACTGGCTACGAGCAGTACTTC
CDR3 protein: CSVLTGYEQYF
D gene: .
V gene: TRBV29-1
J gene: TRBJ2-7
clone size: .

CDR3 DNA: TGTGCCAGCAGCGAACGGGACTCCCCGGGCACAGATACGCAGTATTTT
CDR3 protein: CASSERDSPGTDTQYF
D gene: .
V gene: TRBV9
J gene: TRBJ2-3
clone size: .

CDR3 DNA: TGTGCCAGCAGCTTGGCGGCTAGTTACGAGACCCAGTACTTC
CDR3 protein: CASSLAASYETQYF
D gene: .
V gene: TRBV7-2
J gene: TRBJ2-5
clone size: .

CDR3 DNA: TGTGCCAGCAGCCAAGCAGGGGGATCCCGGCATGAGCAGTTCTTC
CDR3 protein: CASSQAGGSRHEQFF
D gene: TRBD1
V gene: TRBV3-1
J gene: TRBJ2-1
clone size: .

CDR3 DNA: TGTGCCTGGAGTGCCATTGGCGGGGGGAAAAGGAACGAGCAGTACTTC
CDR3 protein: CAWSAIGGGKRNEQYF
D gene: TRBD2
V gene: TRBV30
J gene: TRBJ2-7
clone size: .

CDR3 DNA: TGTGCCAGCAGCGTCAACAGCCGAGATACGCAGTATTTT
CDR3 protein: CASSVNSRDTQYF
D gene: .
V gene: TRBV5-4
J gene: TRBJ2-3
clone size: .

CDR3 DNA: TGTGCCAGCAGCGCAGCTCCGGGACAACTAAACTATGGCTACACCTTC
CDR3 protein: CASSAAPGQLNYGYTF
D gene: .
V gene: TRBV9
J gene: TRBJ1-2
clone size: .

CDR3 DNA: TGCAGCGCTTCGCGGGGCTTGAACACTGAAGCTTTCTTT
CDR3 protein: CSASRGLNTEAFF
D gene: .
V gene: TRBV29-1
J gene: TRBJ1-1
clone size: .

CDR3 DNA: TGCAGTGCCCGGACTAGCGGTACGCAGTATTTT
CDR3 protein: CSARTSGTQYF
D gene: TRBD2
V gene: TRBV20-1
J gene: TRBJ2-3
clone size: .

CDR3 DNA: TGTGCCAGCAGTTACCCACGAGGAGCAGGGGGGCTCGACGAGCAGTACTTC
CDR3 protein: CASSYPRGAGGLDEQYF
D gene: .
V gene: TRBV6-5
J gene: TRBJ2-7
clone size: .

CDR3 DNA: TGCAGTGCTCCTGGACAGGGCGGCTACGAGCAGTACTTC
CDR3 protein: CSAPGQGGYEQYF
D gene: TRBD1
V gene: TRBV20-1
J gene: TRBJ2-7
clone size: .

CDR3 DNA: TGCGCCAGCAGCCCCGCTGGGGGTCGGATAACTGAAGCTTTCTTT
CDR3 protein: CASSPAGGRITEAFF
D gene: .
V gene: TRBV4-3
J gene: TRBJ1-1
clone size: .

CDR3 DNA: TGTGCCAGCAGCGTAGCATTAGCGGGGGGAGTAAATACGCAGTATTTT
CDR3 protein: CASSVALAGGVNTQYF
D gene: TRBD2
V gene: TRBV9
J gene: TRBJ2-3
clone size: .

CDR3 DNA: TGCGCCAGCAGCTCACTCCTGGGTTCCTATGGCTACACCTTC
CDR3 protein: CASSSLLGSYGYTF
D gene: .
V gene: TRBV4-3
J gene: TRBJ1-2
clone size: .

CDR3 DNA: TGTGCCAGCAGCTTAACGAGTACCTCCTACTACGAGCAGTACTTC
CDR3 protein: CASSLTSTSYYEQYF
D gene: .
V gene: TRBV7-2
J gene: TRBJ2-7
clone size: .

CDR3 DNA: TGTGCCAGTAAACCGGATCCGTACGCAGATACGCAGTATTTT
CDR3 protein: CASKPDPYADTQYF
D gene: .
V gene: TRBV19
J gene: TRBJ2-3
clone size: once

CDR3 DNA: TGTGCCAGCAGCCCCGTCGACCGGGGTCCTAACTATGGCTACACCTTC
CDR3 protein: CASSPVDRGPNYGYTF
D gene: .
V gene: TRBV7-2
J gene: TRBJ1-2
clone size: .

CDR3 DNA: TGCAGTGCTAGGGGACAGGGGAGCTCCTACGAGCAGTACTTC
CDR3 protein: CSARGQGSSYEQYF
D gene: TRBD1
V gene: TRBV20-1
J gene: TRBJ2-7
clone size: .

CDR3 DNA: TGCGCCAGCAGCTTGGCCGACAGGGCCACCGGGGAGCTGTTTTTT
CDR3 protein: CASSLADRATGELFF
D gene: TRBD1
V gene: TRBV5-1
J gene: TRBJ2-2
clone size: .

CDR3 DNA: TGTGCCAGCAGCGTAGTTCTTTTAGGGGAGGTCAATGAGCAGTTCTTC
CDR3 protein: CASSVVLLGEVNEQFF
D gene: .
V gene: TRBV9
J gene: TRBJ2-1
clone size: .

CDR3 DNA: TGTGCCAGCAGGGGCGTCTCCTACGAGCAGTACTTC
CDR3 protein: CASRGVSYEQYF
D gene: .
V gene: TRBV3-1
J gene: TRBJ2-7
clone size: .

CDR3 DNA: TGCAGTGCTAGAAGCGGCGGACTCAACACCGGGGAGCTGTTTTTT
CDR3 protein: CSARSGGLNTGELFF
D gene: .
V gene: TRBV20-1
J gene: TRBJ2-2
clone size: .

CDR3 DNA: TGTGCCAGCAGGGACGGTAGAACAACAACTAATGAAAAACTGTTTTTT
CDR3 protein: CASRDGRTTTNEKLFF
D gene: .
V gene: TRBV7-9
J gene: TRBJ1-4
clone size: .

CDR3 DNA: TGTGCCAGCAGCCATTCAACAGAAAGCTACGAGCAGTACTTC
CDR3 protein: CASSHSTESYEQYF
D gene: .
V gene: TRBV3-1
J gene: TRBJ2-7
clone size: .

CDR3 DNA: TGTGCCAGCAGCACCCGTAGTAGACAGTCGCATTTT
CDR3 protein: CASSTRSRQSHF
D gene: .
V gene: TRBV28
J gene: TRBJ2-3
clone size: .

CDR3 DNA: TGTGCCAGCAGTCATAAAGGGGGCGGAGAGACCCAGTACTTC
CDR3 protein: CASSHKGGGETQYF
D gene: TRBD1
V gene: TRBV7-9
J gene: TRBJ2-5
clone size: .

CDR3 DNA: TGCGCCAGCAGCCAAGATGGGGGGAAGAACACCGGGGAGCTGTTTTTT
CDR3 protein: CASSQDGGKNTGELFF
D gene: .
V gene: TRBV4-3
J gene: TRBJ2-2
clone size: .

CDR3 DNA: TGTGCCAGCAGTTTCTCCGGGACAGCGAGAACTAAGCAGTTCTTC
CDR3 protein: CASSFSGTARTKQFF
D gene: TRBD1
V gene: TRBV28
J gene: TRBJ2-1
clone size: .

CDR3 DNA: TGTGCCAGCAGTTCGGGACAGGGGTGGGATGAAGCTTTCTTT
CDR3 protein: CASSSGQGWDEAFF
D gene: TRBD1
V gene: TRBV27
J gene: TRBJ1-1
clone size: .

CDR3 DNA: TGTGCCGTGGGGGAGCGATACGAGCAGTACTTC
CDR3 protein: CAVGERYEQYF
D gene: .
V gene: TRBV10-3
J gene: TRBJ2-7
clone size: .